The entry below describes one T cell receptor (beta chain). What it recognizes is unknown. The entry originates in a study of monozygotic twins with inflammatory bowel disease. Study-level findings and limits: No repertoire similarity difference was seen between concordant and discordant twins; power was possibly limited. No one strong IBD-associated signal or clonotype was supported.

Every donor provided one blood sample measuring about 2.3 ml. CDR1 and CDR2 from the germline V gene are LGHDT and YNNKEL (reference sequence). The CDR3 is 16 amino acids. Reanalyzing the 5' RACE reads, TCRdb keeps one entry per CDR3 protein, without DNA. Its listing shows 330,000 or so distinct CDR3 sequences. This receptor was taken from a human donor with ulcerative colitis or Crohn's disease, or a healthy co-twin of an affected twin (not recorded which). Sequencing was carried out using blood. J is TRBJ2-1 and V is TRBV3-1; there is no DNA to check the TCRdb D call of TRBD1. The CDR3 loop is CASSQEMETGVYGQFF.